This T cell receptor (beta chain) was recovered during a study of somatic mutations in cytotoxic T cells in rheumatoid arthritis. Germline V gene sequence: CDR1 SGHVS, CDR2 FNYEAQ. V was clipped by 1 base and J by 8 bases, with 5 bases between them. The CDR3 sequence is 12 residues long. TCRdb's copy holds only in-frame clones and misses some; the assay was immunoSEQ multiplex PCR. The sample has 17,000 or so clones; over 65% are singletons. This chain uses TRBV7-6 with TRBJ1-4; no clear D. The source material was CD8+ T cells sorted from blood. This sequence originates from an adult with rheumatoid arthritis. CDR3 coding DNA: TGTGCCAGCAGCTTAGAAGGAGAAAAACTGTTTTTT. It codes for CASSLEGEKLFF. Drawing the rest from reference TRBV7-6 and TRBJ1-4, the complete variable domain is GAGVSQSPRYKVTKRGQDVALRCDPISGHVSLYWYRQALGQGPEFLTYFNYEAQQDKSGLPNDRFSAERPEGSISTLTIQRTEQRDSAMYRCASSLEGEKLFFGSGTQLSVL.